The following is a T cell receptor (beta chain) sequence with its context. At one end the junction does not follow the germline gene, possibly because of a read error. The CDR3 length is 14 residues. Germline lookup yields CDR1 SSHAT and CDR2 FNYEAQ (reference sequence). The source of the sample is a study of T-cell memory formation after mild COVID-19. TCRdb fed the 5' RACE reads into MiXCR, producing one record per CDR3 protein. The data show 190,000 or so distinct CDR3 sequences, 20% to 25% seen once. Sample: PBMCs or a T cell subset sorted from them (not recorded which). This chain joins TRBV7-7 and TRBJ2-2; tentative D call: TRBD1 (5 bases). The receptor comes from an adult woman who had mild COVID-19 (a few samples of this study predate the infection). Cell type and time point are not known. The DNA for the CDR3 is TGTGCTAGCAGCCCCAGGGCAGGCACCGGGGAGCTGTTTTTT. Encoded protein: CASSPRAGTGELFF.